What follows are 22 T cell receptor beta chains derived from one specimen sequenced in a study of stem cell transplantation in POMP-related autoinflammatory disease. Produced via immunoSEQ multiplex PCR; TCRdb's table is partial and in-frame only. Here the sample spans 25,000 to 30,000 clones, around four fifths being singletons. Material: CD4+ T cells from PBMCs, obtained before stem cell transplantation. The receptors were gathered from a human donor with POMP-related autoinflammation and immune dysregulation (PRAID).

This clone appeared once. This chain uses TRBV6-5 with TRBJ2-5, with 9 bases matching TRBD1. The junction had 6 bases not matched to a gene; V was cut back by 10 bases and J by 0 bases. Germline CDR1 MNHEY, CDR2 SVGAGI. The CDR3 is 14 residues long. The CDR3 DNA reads TGTGCCAACACAGGGGGCTCCTACCAAGAGACCCAGTACTTC. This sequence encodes CANTGGSYQETQYF.

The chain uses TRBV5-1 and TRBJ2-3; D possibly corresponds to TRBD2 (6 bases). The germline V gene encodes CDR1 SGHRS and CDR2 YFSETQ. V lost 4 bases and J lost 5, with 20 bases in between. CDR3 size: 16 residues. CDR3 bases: TGCGCCAGCAGCCCACAGGCCCCCTCGCGGGGAGATACGCAGTATTTT. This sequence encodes CASSPQAPSRGDTQYF. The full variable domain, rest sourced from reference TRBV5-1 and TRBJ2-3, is KAGVTQTPRYLIKTRGQQVTLSCSPISGHRSVSWYQQTPGQGLQFLFEYFSETQRNKGNFPGRFSGRQFSNSRSEMNVSTLELGDSALYLCASSPQAPSRGDTQYFGPGTRLTVL.

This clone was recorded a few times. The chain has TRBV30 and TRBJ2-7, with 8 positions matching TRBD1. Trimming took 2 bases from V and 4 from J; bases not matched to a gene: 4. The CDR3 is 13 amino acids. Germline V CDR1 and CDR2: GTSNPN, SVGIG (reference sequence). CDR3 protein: CAWSSRTGYEQYF. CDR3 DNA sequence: TGTGCCTGGAGTTCCCGGACAGGGTACGAGCAGTACTTC.

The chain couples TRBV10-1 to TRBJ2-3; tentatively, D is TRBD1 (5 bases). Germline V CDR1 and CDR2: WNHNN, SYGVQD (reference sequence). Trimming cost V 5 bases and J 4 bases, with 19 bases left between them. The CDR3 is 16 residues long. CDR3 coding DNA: TGCGCCAGCAGTTTGATTAGCAGGGCCCCACCAGATACGCAGTATTTT. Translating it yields CASSLISRAPPDTQYF.

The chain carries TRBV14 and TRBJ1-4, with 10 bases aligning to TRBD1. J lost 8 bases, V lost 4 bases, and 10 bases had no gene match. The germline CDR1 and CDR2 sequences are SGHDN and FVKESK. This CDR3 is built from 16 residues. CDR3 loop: CASSRRRGTGVEKLFF. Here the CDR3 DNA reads TGTGCCAGCAGCCGCCGCCGAGGGACAGGGGTCGAAAAACTGTTTTTT.

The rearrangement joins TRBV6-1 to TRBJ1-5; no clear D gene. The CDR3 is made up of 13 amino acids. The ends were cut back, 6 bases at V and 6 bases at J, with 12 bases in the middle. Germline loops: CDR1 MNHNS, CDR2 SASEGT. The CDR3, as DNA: TGTGCCAGCAGCTACAATTACGGTCAGCCCCAGCATTTT. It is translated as CASSYNYGQPQHF.

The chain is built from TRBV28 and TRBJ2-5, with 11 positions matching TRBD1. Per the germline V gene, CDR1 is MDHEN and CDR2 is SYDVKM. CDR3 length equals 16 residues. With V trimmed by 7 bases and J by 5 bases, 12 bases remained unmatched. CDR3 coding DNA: TGTGCCAGCAACCGACCGGGACAGGGGGAGGAGGAGACCCAGTACTTC. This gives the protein CASNRPGQGEEETQYF.

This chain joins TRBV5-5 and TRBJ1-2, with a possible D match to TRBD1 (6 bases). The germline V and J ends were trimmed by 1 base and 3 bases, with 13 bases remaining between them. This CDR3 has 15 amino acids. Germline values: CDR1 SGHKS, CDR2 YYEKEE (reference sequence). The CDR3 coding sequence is TGTGCCAGCAGCTTGCCAGCCGGGGGCGACTATGGCTACACCTTC. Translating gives CASSLPAGGDYGYTF.

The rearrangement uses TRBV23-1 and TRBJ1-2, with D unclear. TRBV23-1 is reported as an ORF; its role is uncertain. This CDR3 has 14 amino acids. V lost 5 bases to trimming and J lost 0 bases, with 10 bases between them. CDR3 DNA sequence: TGCGCCAGCAGTTCACCGGATTCTAACTATGGCTACACCTTC. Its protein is CASSSPDSNYGYTF.

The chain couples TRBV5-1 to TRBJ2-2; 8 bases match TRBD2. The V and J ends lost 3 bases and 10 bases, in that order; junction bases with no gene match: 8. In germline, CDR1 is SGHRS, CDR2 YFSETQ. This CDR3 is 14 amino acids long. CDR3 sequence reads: CASSSRGGWAELFF. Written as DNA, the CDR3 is TGCGCCAGCAGCTCCCGCGGGGGGTGGGCGGAGCTGTTTTTT. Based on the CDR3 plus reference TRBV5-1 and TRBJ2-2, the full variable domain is KAGVTQTPRYLIKTRGQQVTLSCSPISGHRSVSWYQQTPGQGLQFLFEYFSETQRNKGNFPGRFSGRQFSNSRSEMNVSTLELGDSALYLCASSSRGGWAELFFGEGSRLTVL.

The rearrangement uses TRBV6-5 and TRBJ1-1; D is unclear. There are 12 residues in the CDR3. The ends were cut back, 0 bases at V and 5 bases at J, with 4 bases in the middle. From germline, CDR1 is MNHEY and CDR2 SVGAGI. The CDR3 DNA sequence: TGTGCCAGCAGTTACTCTGAAACTGAAGCTTTCTTT. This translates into CASSYSETEAFF.

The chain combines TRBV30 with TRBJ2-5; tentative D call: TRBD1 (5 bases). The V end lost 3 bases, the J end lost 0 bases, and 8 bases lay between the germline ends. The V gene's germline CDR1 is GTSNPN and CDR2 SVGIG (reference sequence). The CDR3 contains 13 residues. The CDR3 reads CAWRGANQETQYF. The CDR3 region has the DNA TGTGCCTGGAGAGGGGCTAACCAAGAGACCCAGTACTTC.

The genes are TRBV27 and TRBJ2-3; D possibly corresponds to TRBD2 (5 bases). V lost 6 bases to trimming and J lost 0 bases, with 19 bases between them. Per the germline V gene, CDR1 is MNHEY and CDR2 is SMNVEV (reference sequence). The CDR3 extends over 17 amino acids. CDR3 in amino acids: CASSPWGAATSTDTQYF. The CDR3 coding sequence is TGTGCCAGCAGCCCCTGGGGAGCGGCCACTAGCACAGATACGCAGTATTTT.

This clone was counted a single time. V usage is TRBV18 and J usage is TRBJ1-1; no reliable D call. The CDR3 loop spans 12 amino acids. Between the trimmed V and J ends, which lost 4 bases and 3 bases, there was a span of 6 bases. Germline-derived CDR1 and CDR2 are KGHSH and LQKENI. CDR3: CASSQGYTEAFF. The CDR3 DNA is TGTGCCAGCTCACAGGGATACACTGAAGCTTTCTTT.

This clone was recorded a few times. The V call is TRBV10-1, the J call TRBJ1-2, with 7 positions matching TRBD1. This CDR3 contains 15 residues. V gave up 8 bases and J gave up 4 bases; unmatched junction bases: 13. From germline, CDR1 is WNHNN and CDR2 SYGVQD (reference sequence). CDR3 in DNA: TGCGCCAGCCTTGACAGGGCCGGGCGTGTCTATGGCTACACCTTC. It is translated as CASLDRAGRVYGYTF.

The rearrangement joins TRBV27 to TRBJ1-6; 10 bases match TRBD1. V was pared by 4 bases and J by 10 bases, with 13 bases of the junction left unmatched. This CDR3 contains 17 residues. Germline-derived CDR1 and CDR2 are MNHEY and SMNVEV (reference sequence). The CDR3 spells CASSSVPRTGGGSPLHF. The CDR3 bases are TGTGCCAGCAGTTCCGTTCCGCGGACAGGGGGTGGATCACCCCTCCACTTT.

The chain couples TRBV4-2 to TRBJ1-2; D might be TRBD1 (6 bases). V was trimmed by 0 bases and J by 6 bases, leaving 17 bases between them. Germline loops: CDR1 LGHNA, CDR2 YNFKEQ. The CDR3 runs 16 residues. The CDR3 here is CASSQDGGRTVDGYTF. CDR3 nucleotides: TGTGCCAGCAGCCAAGACGGGGGGAGGACAGTCGATGGCTACACCTTC.

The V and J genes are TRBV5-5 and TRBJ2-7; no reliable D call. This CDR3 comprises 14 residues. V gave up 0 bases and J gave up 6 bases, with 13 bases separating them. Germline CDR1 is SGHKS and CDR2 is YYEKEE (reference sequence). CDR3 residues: CASSLDVTATEQYF. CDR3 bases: TGTGCCAGCAGCTTGGATGTGACGGCTACCGAGCAGTACTTC.

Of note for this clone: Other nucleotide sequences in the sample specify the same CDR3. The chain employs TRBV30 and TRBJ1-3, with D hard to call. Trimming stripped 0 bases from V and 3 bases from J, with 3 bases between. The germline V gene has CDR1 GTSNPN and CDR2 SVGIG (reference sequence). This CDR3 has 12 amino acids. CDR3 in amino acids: CAWSVSGNTIYF. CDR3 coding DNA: TGTGCCTGGAGTGTAAGTGGAAACACCATATATTTT. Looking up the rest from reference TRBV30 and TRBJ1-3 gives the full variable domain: SQTIHQWPATLVQPVGSPLSLECTVEGTSNPNLYWYRQAAGRGLQLLFYSVGIGQISSEVPQNLSASRPQDRQFILSSKKLLLSDSGFYLCAWSVSGNTIYFGEGSWLTVV.

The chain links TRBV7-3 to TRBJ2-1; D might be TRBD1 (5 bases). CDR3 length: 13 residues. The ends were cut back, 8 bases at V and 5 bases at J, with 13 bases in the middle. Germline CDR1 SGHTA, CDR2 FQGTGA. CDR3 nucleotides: TGTGCCAGCGCCAGAGACAGTGACAATGAGCAGTTCTTC. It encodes CASARDSDNEQFF.

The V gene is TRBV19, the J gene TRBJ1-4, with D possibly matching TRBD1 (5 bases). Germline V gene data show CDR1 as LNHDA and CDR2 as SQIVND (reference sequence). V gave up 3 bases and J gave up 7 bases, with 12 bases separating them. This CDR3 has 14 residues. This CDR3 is CASSIEGRGEKLFF. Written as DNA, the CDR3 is TGTGCCAGTAGTATCGAGGGGCGGGGTGAAAAACTGTTTTTT.

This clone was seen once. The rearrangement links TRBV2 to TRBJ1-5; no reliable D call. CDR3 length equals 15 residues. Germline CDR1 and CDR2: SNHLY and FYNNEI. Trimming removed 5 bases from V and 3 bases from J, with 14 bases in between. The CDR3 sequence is CASSFEGPNNQPQHF. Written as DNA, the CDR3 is TGTGCCAGCAGTTTCGAAGGGCCCAACAATCAGCCCCAGCATTTT.